This TCR beta chain was identified in a study of CD8 T cells in Susac syndrome. Roughly 0.45 to 1 ug RNA was reverse transcribed with random hexamers. TCRdb re-called the immunoSEQ multiplex PCR reads through MiXCR, storing one row per CDR3 protein. The sample shows 100,000 to 110,000 distinct CDR3 sequences, around 96% of them seen only once. General observations from the study: CD8+ clonal expansion in Susac peaked in TEMRA cells and active patients.

Germline-derived CDR1 and CDR2 are SQVTM and ANQGSEA. CDR3 size: 13 residues. Trimming took 0 bases from V and 2 from J, leaving 7 bases between them. Note on this clonotype: Its antigen is undetermined.

V gene TRBV29-1 combines with J gene TRBJ1-2, with no clear D. The clonotype comes from a human donor with Susac syndrome. Sequencing was done on a sample of CD8+ T cells from PBMCs. The CDR3: CSVEDQSNYGYTF. The DNA for the CDR3 is TGCAGCGTTGAAGATCAGAGCAACTATGGCTACACCTTC.